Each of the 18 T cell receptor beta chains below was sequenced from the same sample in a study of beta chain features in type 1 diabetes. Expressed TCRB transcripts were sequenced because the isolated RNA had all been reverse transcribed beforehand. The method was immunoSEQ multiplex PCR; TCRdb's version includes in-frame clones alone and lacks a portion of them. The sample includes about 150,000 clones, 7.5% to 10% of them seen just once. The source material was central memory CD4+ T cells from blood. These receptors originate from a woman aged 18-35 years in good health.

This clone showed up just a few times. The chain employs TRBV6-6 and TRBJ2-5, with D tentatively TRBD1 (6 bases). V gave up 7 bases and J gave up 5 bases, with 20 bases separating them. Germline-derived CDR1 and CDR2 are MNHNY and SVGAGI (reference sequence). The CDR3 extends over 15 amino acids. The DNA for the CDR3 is TGTGCCAGCACCCATACAGGGTCCAGGGCTGAGACCCAGTACTTC. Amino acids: CASTHTGSRAETQYF.

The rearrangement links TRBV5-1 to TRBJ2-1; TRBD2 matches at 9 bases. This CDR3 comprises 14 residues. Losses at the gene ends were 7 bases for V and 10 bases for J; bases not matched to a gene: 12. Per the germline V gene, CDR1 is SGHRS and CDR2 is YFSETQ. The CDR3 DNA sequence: TGCGCCAGCCAAGCGTCGGGACTAGCCCGGGAGCAGTTCTTC. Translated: CASQASGLAREQFF.

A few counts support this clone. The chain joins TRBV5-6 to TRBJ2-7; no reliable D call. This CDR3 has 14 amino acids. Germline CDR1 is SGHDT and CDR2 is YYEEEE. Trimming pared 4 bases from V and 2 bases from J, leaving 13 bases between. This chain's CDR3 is CASSRQVPPYEQYF. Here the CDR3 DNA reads TGTGCCAGCAGCCGCCAGGTACCTCCCTACGAGCAGTACTTC.

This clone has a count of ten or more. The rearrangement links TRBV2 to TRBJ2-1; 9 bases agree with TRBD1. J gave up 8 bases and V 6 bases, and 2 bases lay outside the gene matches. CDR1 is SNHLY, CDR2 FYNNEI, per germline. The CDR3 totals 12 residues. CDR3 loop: CASRGQGDEQFF. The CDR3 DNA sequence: TGTGCCAGCAGGGGACAGGGTGATGAGCAGTTCTTC.

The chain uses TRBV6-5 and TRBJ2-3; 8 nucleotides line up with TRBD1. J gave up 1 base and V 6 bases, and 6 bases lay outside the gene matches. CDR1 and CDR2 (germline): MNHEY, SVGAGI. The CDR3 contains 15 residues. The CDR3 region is CASSLRDRRTDTQYF. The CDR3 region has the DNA TGTGCCAGCAGCCTCCGGGACAGGCGCACAGATACGCAGTATTTT.

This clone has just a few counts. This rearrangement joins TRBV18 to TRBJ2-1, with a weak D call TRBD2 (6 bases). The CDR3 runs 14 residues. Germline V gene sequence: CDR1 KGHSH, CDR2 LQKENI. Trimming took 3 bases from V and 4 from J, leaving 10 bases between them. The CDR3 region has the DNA TGTGCCAGCTCACCGGTAGCGGAATACAATGAGCAGTTCTTC. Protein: CASSPVAEYNEQFF.

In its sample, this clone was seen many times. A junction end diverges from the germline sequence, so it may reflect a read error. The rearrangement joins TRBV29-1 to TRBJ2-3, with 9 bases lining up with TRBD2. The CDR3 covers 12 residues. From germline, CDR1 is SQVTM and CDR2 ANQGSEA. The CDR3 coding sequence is TGCAGCGTTGAGGGTGAGCGGGGGGCCGTAGTTTTT. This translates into CSVEGERGAVVF.

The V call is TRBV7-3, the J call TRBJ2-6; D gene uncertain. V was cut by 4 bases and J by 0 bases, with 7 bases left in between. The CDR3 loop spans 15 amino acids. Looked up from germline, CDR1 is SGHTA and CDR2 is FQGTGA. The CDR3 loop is CASSSQISGANVLTF. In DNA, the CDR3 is TGTGCCAGCAGCTCCCAGATCTCTGGGGCCAACGTCCTGACTTTC.

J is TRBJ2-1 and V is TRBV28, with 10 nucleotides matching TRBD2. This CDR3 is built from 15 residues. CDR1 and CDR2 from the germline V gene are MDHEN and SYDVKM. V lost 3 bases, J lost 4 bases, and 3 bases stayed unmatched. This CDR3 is CASSFISGRYNEQFF. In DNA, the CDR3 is TGTGCCAGCAGTTTTATTAGCGGGAGGTACAATGAGCAGTTCTTC. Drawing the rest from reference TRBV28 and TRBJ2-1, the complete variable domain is DVKVTQSSRYLVKRTGEKVFLECVQDMDHENMFWYRQDPGLGLRLIYFSYDVKMKEKGDIPEGYSVSREKKERFSLILESASTNQTSMYLCASSFISGRYNEQFFGPGTRLTVL.

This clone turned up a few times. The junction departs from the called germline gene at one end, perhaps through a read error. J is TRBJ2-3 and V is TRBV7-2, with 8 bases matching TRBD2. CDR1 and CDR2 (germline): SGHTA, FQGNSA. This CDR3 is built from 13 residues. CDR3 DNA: TGCGCCAGCAGCCGCGGGGGGAGAGATACGCAGTATTTT. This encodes CASSRGGRDTQYF.

The DNA of the CDR3 is TGTGCCAGCAGAACTACAGGGAATGGTTGGAACGAGCAGTACTTC. This gives the protein CASRTTGNGWNEQYF. The chain uses TRBV11-2 and TRBJ2-7; D is perhaps TRBD1 (6 bases). Germline CDR1 and CDR2: SGHAT and FQNNGV. The V end lost 6 bases, the J end lost 5 bases, and 20 bases lay between the germline ends. This CDR3 contains 15 residues.

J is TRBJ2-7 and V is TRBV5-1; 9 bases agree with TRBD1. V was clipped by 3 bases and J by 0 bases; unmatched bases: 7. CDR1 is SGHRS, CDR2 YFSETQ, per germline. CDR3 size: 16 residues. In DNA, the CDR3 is TGCGCCAGCAGCTACTCGACAGGGGGTAGCTCCTACGAGCAGTACTTC. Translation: CASSYSTGGSSYEQYF.

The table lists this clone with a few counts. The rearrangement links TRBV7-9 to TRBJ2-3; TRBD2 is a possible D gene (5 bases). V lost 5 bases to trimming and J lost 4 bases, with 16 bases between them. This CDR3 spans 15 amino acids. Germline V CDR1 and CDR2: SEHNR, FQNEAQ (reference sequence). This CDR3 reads CASSRTRGRPDTQYF. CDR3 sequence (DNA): TGTGCCAGCAGCCGTACGAGAGGGCGGCCAGATACGCAGTATTTT.

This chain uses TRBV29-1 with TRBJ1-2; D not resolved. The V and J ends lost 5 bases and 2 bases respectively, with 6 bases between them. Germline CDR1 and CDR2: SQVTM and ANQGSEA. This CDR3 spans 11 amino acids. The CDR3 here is CSVFQNYGYTF. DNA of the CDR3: TGCAGCGTTTTTCAGAACTATGGCTACACCTTC.

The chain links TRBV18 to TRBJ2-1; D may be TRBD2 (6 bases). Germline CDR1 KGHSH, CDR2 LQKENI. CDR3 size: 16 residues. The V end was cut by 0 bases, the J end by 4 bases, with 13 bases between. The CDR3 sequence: CASSPPGEAGYNEQFF. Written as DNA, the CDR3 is TGTGCCAGCTCACCACCGGGCGAGGCGGGGTACAATGAGCAGTTCTTC.

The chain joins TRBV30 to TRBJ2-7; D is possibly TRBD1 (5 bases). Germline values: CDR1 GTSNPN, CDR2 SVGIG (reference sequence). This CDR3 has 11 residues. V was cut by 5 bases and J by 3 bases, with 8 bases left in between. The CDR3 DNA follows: TGTGCCTGGGGGCAGGGCTACGAGCAGTACTTC. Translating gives CAWGQGYEQYF.

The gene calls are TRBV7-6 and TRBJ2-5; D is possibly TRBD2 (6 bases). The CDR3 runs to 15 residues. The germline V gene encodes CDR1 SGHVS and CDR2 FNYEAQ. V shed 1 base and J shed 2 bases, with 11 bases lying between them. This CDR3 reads CASSLGTTSQETQYF. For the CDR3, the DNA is TGTGCCAGCAGCTTAGGGACTACCTCACAAGAGACCCAGTACTTC. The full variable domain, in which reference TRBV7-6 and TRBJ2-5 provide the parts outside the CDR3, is GAGVSQSPRYKVTKRGQDVALRCDPISGHVSLYWYRQALGQGPEFLTYFNYEAQQDKSGLPNDRFSAERPEGSISTLTIQRTEQRDSAMYRCASSLGTTSQETQYFGPGTRLLVL.

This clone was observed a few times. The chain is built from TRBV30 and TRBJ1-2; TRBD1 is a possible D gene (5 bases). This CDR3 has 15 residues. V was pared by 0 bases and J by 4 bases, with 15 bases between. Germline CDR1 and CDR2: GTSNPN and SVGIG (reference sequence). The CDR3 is CAWSVHPGGTYGYTF. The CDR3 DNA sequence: TGTGCCTGGAGTGTACACCCCGGGGGGACCTATGGCTACACCTTC.